This TCR beta chain was obtained from a study of T cells after posttransplantation cyclophosphamide. Study-wide findings and caveats: TRB overlap between skin or GI tissue T cells and blood was limited. Recipient CMV seropositivity and CMV reactivation strongly tracked TRB clonality. Donor-recipient repertoire similarity was low at 1-2 months, rising over year one.

Here immunoSEQ multiplex PCR was the method, and the copy in TCRdb shows in-frame clones only, minus some. Of approximately 32,000 clones in the sample, roughly 89% were seen once. The CDR3 contains 15 residues. Germline V CDR1 and CDR2: SGHTA, FQGTGA. V was clipped by 1 base and J by 3 bases, with 9 bases between them. A note on this clone: The antigen is undetermined.

Sequencing input: PBMCs. This TCR came from a middle-aged woman with a blood cancer, CMV-positive, and with a related stem cell donor. V gene TRBV7-3 combines with J gene TRBJ1-4; D is uncertain. CDR3: CASSLMGGPNEKLFF. CDR3 DNA sequence: TGTGCCAGCAGCTTAATGGGCGGGCCTAATGAAAAACTGTTTTTT.